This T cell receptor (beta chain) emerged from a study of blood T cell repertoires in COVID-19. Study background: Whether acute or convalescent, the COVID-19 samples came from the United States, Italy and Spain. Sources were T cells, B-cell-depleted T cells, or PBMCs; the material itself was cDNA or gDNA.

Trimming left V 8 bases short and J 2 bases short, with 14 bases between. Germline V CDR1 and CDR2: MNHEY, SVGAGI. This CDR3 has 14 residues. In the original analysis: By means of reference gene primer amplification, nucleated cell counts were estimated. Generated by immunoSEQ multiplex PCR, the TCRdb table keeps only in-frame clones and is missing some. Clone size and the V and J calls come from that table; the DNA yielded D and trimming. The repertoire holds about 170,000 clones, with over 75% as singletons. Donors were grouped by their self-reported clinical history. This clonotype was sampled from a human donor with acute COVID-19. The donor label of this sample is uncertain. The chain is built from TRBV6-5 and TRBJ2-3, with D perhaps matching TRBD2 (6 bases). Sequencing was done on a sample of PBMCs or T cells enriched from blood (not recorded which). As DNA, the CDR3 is TGTGCCAGCGCGAGGGACTTCCCCACAGATACGCAGTATTTT. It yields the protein CASARDFPTDTQYF.